The T cell receptor (beta chain) under discussion was sequenced for a study of vaccination and CD4 T cells after COVID-19. The Oncomine TCR Beta short-read assay sequenced DNA from cultured CD4+ T cells. From the PCR reads, TCRdb called clonotypes with MiXCR, one entry per CDR3 protein. The sample lists more than 9,000 distinct CDR3 sequences, less than 40% occurring once. This clonotype is medium-sized. Its antigen remains unknown. Germline CDR1 and CDR2: MNHEY and SVGEGT. V dropped 8 bases and J dropped 0; count of bases not matched to a gene: 4. This CDR3 comprises 14 residues. The treatment is: approximately 10-day PBMC culture with coronavirus spike peptide pools or control peptides (ViraFEST assay).

The V call is TRBV6-2 or TRBV6-3, the J call TRBJ1-2; TRBD1 agrees at 9 bases. Sequencing was carried out using cultured CD4+ T cells from blood. The sequence was collected from a human donor with COVID-19. The CDR3 nucleotides read TGTGCCAGCCTAAGGACAGGGGCTAACTATGGCTACACCTTC. Translated, it gives CASLRTGANYGYTF.